This is a list of T cell receptor beta chains from one sample in a study of PD-L1 blockade in urothelial cancer. The table came from immunoSEQ multiplex PCR; TCRdb's copy has only in-frame clones and leaves some out. Altogether around 79,000 clones are present, around four fifths being singletons, with the ten largest covering about 7.4%. The sequencing here drew on PBMCs, taken around atezolizumab (anti-PD-L1) treatment. The receptors here all came from a man aged 35-49 years with urothelial cancer. The CDR3 runs from the conserved cysteine through the conserved F or W. The D gene is left open where the match is weak. Size tells how often a clone was seen (once, few, many) or the class of an expanded clone, and some rows leave it out.

>-|-|TRBV2|TRBJ1-2
TGTGCCAGCAGTGTGACATCCCGAGGCTACACCTTC
CASSVTSRGYTF
>few|TRBD2|TRBV10-2|TRBJ2-5
TGCGCCATTAAGACTAGCGCGATCCAAGAGACCCAGTACTTC
CAIKTSAIQETQYF
>-|-|TRBV5-5|TRBJ2-5
TGTGCCAGCAGCCAAGGCCCAGGGCCTCAAGAGACCCAGTACTTC
CASSQGPGPQETQYF
>-|-|TRBV16|TRBJ1-2
TGTGCCAGCAGCCAATCTGAAAGCAACTATGGCTACACCTTC
CASSQSESNYGYTF
>-|TRBD1|TRBV7-9|TRBJ1-1
TGTGCCAGCAGCCCAGGACAGGGGGAAGCTTTCTTT
CASSPGQGEAFF
>-|-|TRBV5-4|TRBJ1-4
TGTGCCAGCAGCCCCGGGGAGGTACCCGAAAAACTGTTTTTT
CASSPGEVPEKLFF
>-|-|TRBV19|TRBJ1-2
TGTGCCAGTAGTATATCAACCCGGCAGGGGAACTATGGCTACACCTTC
CASSISTRQGNYGYTF
>-|-|TRBV7-9|TRBJ1-1
TGTGCCAGCAGCCGAGGGGGGAACACTGAAGCTTTCTTT
CASSRGGNTEAFF
>-|-|TRBV28|TRBJ1-3
TGTGCCAGCAGTTCTCCGGGCAGGGTGTTTGGAAACACCATATATTTT
CASSSPGRVFGNTIYF
>-|TRBD1|TRBV27|TRBJ2-1
TGTGCCAGCACACAGGGGGCGGGGAACAATGAGCAGTTCTTC
CASTQGAGNNEQFF
>-|-|TRBV7-6|TRBJ2-2
TGTGCCAGCAGCTCCCCGCGGGGACCCGGGGAGCTGTTTTTT
CASSSPRGPGELFF
>-|TRBD2|TRBV9|TRBJ2-3
TGTGCCAGCAGCGCGACTAGCTTCAGCACAGATACGCAGTATTTT
CASSATSFSTDTQYF
>-|TRBD2|TRBV7-9|TRBJ2-1
TGTGCCAGCAGCTTAGAAGGCGGGAGGGCAGGCTCCTACAATGAGCAGTTCTTC
CASSLEGGRAGSYNEQFF
>-|TRBD1|TRBV28|TRBJ1-2
TGTGCCAGCAGTTTAATGGGACAGATCTATGGCTACACCTTC
CASSLMGQIYGYTF
>-|TRBD2|TRBV14|TRBJ2-1
TGTGCCAGCAGCCAAGATTTGGCGGGAGGTCCTCGGGGGGAGCAGTTCTTC
CASSQDLAGGPRGEQFF
>-|TRBD2|TRBV15|TRBJ2-3
TGTGCCACCAGCAGAACTAGCGGGAGCGTAGATACGCAGTATTTT
CATSRTSGSVDTQYF
>-|TRBD1|TRBV28|TRBJ1-5
TGTGCCAGCAGTTCCACAGGGGGGAATCAGCCCCAGCATTTT
CASSSTGGNQPQHF
>-|TRBD2|TRBV18|TRBJ2-1
TGTGCCAGCTCTCCTCCCCTAGCGGGAGGGAACAATGAGCAGTTCTTC
CASSPPLAGGNNEQFF
>-|TRBD1|TRBV7-9|TRBJ2-7
TGTGCCAGCAGCCTCCCATTAGAACAGGGGCGTGGTAAGCAGTACTTC
CASSLPLEQGRGKQYF
>-|TRBD2|TRBV6-6|TRBJ2-7
TGTGCCAGCAGTTACGTCGAGCGGGGACCCTACGAGCAGTACTTC
CASSYVERGPYEQYF
>-|TRBD2|TRBV28|TRBJ2-7
TGTGCCAGCAGTTCGGCGGGGGGCTACGAGCAGTACTTC
CASSSAGGYEQYF
>once|TRBD1|TRBV11-2|TRBJ2-1
TGTGCCAGCAGCTTGTACGGGGGGACAGGGTACTTTGAGCAGTTCTTC
CASSLYGGTGYFEQFF
>-|-|TRBV5-6|TRBJ2-1
TGTGCCAGCAGCTTGGCTCTAGCAGGGGGGAATGAGCAGTTCTTC
CASSLALAGGNEQFF
>-|-|TRBV6-5|TRBJ1-1
TGTGCCAGCAGTTATGGACAGTCGAGCACTGAAGCTTTCTTT
CASSYGQSSTEAFF
>-|-|TRBV11-2|TRBJ1-1
TGTGCCAGCAGCTTAACGCGGGCAGGGAACACTGAAGCTTTCTTT
CASSLTRAGNTEAFF
>-|-|TRBV5-6|TRBJ2-7
TGTGCCAGCAGCTTTACCCCGACAGCCTACGAGCAGTACTTC
CASSFTPTAYEQYF
>-|TRBD2|TRBV18|TRBJ2-1
TGTGCCAGCTCTCCCGGGACTAGCGGCGGCTCCTACAATGAGCAGTTCTTC
CASSPGTSGGSYNEQFF
>-|-|TRBV6-5|TRBJ2-1
TGTGCCAGCAGTGAGGGTAGAGAGCAGTTCTTC
CASSEGREQFF
>-|TRBD1|TRBV19|TRBJ2-1
TGTGCCAGTAGTATCCCCGGGACAGGGACGGAGGAGCAGTTCTTC
CASSIPGTGTEEQFF
>-|-|TRBV7-2|TRBJ1-6
TGTGCCAGCAGATTCGACAGCCTGAATTCACCCCTCCACTTT
CASRFDSLNSPLHF
>-|TRBD1|TRBV5-1|TRBJ2-5
TGCGCCAGCAGCGGAGGGACAGGGGTTCGGGAGACCCAGTACTTC
CASSGGTGVRETQYF
>-|TRBD2|TRBV2|TRBJ2-7
TGTGCCAGCAGTGACCCAGCGGGAGAGTATGGCTACGAGCAGTACTTC
CASSDPAGEYGYEQYF
>once|TRBD2|TRBV4-1|TRBJ2-7
TGCGCCAGCAGCTTTTGGCCGTCTAGCGGGTCCTCCTACGAGCAGTACTTC
CASSFWPSSGSSYEQYF
>-|-|TRBV7-3|TRBJ1-1
TGTGCCAGCGGGAGAAGTATGAACACTGAAGCTTTCTTT
CASGRSMNTEAFF
>-|TRBD2|TRBV28|TRBJ2-7
TGTGCCAGCAGTTTATCCCTAGCGGAACCCTCCTACGAGCAGTACTTC
CASSLSLAEPSYEQYF
>-|-|TRBV6-5|TRBJ2-1
TGTGCCAGCAGCCGCCCCGCCAGCGGTGAGCAGTTCTTC
CASSRPASGEQFF
>-|-|TRBV6-6|TRBJ2-3
TGTGCCAGCAGTTACCTGGCGGGAACCGATACGCAGTATTTT
CASSYLAGTDTQYF
>few|TRBD1|TRBV28|TRBJ2-7
TGTGCCAGCACCCCTTTCGGGACAGGGGACTACGAGCAGTACTTC
CASTPFGTGDYEQYF
>-|-|TRBV28|TRBJ1-2
TGTGCCAGCAATTTGCCAGGAGGGCTCCATGGCTACACCTTC
CASNLPGGLHGYTF
>-|-|TRBV28|TRBJ2-7
TGTGCCAGCACTTGGAGCGGTCGCTCCTACGAGCAGTACTTC
CASTWSGRSYEQYF
>few|-|TRBV10-3|TRBJ1-1
TGTGCCTTGAGAGACAGCATGAACACTGAAGCTTTCTTT
CALRDSMNTEAFF
>-|-|TRBV5-5|TRBJ2-6
TGTGCCAGCAGCACCGGACTCCTAGACGCCAACGTCCTGACTTTC
CASSTGLLDANVLTF
>few|-|TRBV10-2|TRBJ2-2
TGCGCCAGCACCCCTCTTACCGGGGAGCTGTTTTTT
CASTPLTGELFF
>-|TRBD1|TRBV29-1|TRBJ2-7
TGCAGCGTTGAAGACCCGCTGGACAGGGGAAACTACTTC
CSVEDPLDRGNYF
>-|TRBD1|TRBV28|TRBJ1-1
TGTGCCAGCAGTTTTATCGGGGGCAGGGGGAACGCTGAAGCTTTCTTT
CASSFIGGRGNAEAFF